Listed here are 30 T cell receptor beta chains from one sample, sequenced in a study of cytotoxic CD8 clonotypes in ibrutinib-treated CLL. TCRdb's copy holds only in-frame clones and misses some; the assay was immunoSEQ multiplex PCR. The data contain about 130,000 clones, around three quarters of them singletons. The sequencing used PBMCs, collected after 12 months of ibrutinib treatment. Receptors were obtained from a human donor with chronic lymphocytic leukemia.

The CDR3 sequence: CASSPQSSYEQYF. The CDR3 DNA follows: TGTGCCAGCTCACCCCAAAGCTCCTACGAGCAGTACTTC. The chain uses TRBV18 and TRBJ2-7; D uncertain. V dropped 3 bases and J dropped 0 bases, with 6 bases sitting between them. The CDR3 totals 13 residues. Germline-derived CDR1 and CDR2 are KGHSH and LQKENI.

This chain connects TRBV4-1 to TRBJ2-7, with unresolved D. Germline lookup yields CDR1 MGHRA and CDR2 YSYEKL. The CDR3 covers 15 residues. V lost 0 bases and J 0 bases, leaving 9 bases between the germline ends. This CDR3 is CASSQDRYASYEQYF. CDR3 nucleotide sequence: TGCGCCAGCAGCCAAGATCGTTACGCCTCCTACGAGCAGTACTTC.

The chain recombines TRBV19 with TRBJ2-2, with D possibly TRBD1 on 6 matching bases. V lost 3 bases and J 0 bases, leaving 8 bases between the germline ends. Germline CDR1 LNHDA, CDR2 SQIVND (reference sequence). The length of the CDR3 is 15 residues. The CDR3 nucleotides are TGTGCCAGTAGTATGGGGACAACGAACACCGGGGAGCTGTTTTTT. Translated: CASSMGTTNTGELFF.

The CDR3 DNA reads TGCAGCGTTACCGGGCCCACGAAAATCGGCGAGCAGTACTTC. Translating gives CSVTGPTKIGEQYF. The chain carries TRBV29-1 and TRBJ2-7; D is unclear. CDR1 SQVTM and CDR2 ANQGSEA come from the germline V gene. CDR3 length: 14 amino acids. Trimming removed 5 bases from V and 6 bases from J, with 20 bases in between.

The chain employs TRBV4-3 and TRBJ2-1; D is possibly TRBD2 (5 bases). This CDR3 is 17 amino acids long. V lost 5 bases and J 2 bases, leaving 19 bases between the germline ends. Germline CDR1 is LGHNA and CDR2 is YSLEER. The CDR3 nucleotides are TGCGCCAGCAGCAAGAATGATAAGCGGAGCCCCTACAATGAGCAGTTCTTC. Translation: CASSKNDKRSPYNEQFF.

The V and J genes are TRBV29-1 and TRBJ2-6; unclear D gene. CDR3 size: 13 residues. The V end was cut by 8 bases, the J end by 0 bases, with 8 bases between. The germline V gene has CDR1 SQVTM and CDR2 ANQGSEA. The CDR3 is CSIQLSGANVLTF. The CDR3 region has the DNA TGCAGCATACAGCTCTCTGGGGCCAACGTCCTGACTTTC.

This clone came up a few times. This chain joins TRBV11-2 and TRBJ1-5; 7 bases match TRBD1. V shed 5 bases and J 4 bases; nucleotides not matched to a gene: 2. Germline CDR1 and CDR2: SGHAT and FQNNGV. This CDR3 contains 13 residues. The CDR3 DNA follows: TGTGCCAGCAGCCCGGACAGGAATCAGCCCCAGCATTTT. Residues: CASSPDRNQPQHF.

This clone was seen only once. The J gene is TRBJ1-2, the V gene TRBV20-1; D is unclear. The CDR3 totals 11 residues. Germline assignment: CDR1 DFQATT and CDR2 SNEGSKA (reference sequence). V dropped 0 bases and J dropped 12 bases, with 11 bases sitting between them. CDR3 region: CSARDLFKNTF. CDR3 DNA: TGCAGTGCTAGAGATCTTTTCAAAAACACCTTC.

The chain combines TRBV7-6 with TRBJ1-3; D gene unclear. Trimming took off 5 bases at V and 0 bases at J, with 8 bases between the two ends. The CDR3 is 14 amino acids. From germline, CDR1 is SGHVS and CDR2 FNYEAQ. In nucleotides, the CDR3 is TGTGCCAGCAGCCTCAGCGTCTCTGGAAACACCATATATTTT. The encoded protein is CASSLSVSGNTIYF. Filled out from reference TRBV7-6 and TRBJ1-3, the complete variable domain reads GAGVSQSPRYKVTKRGQDVALRCDPISGHVSLYWYRQALGQGPEFLTYFNYEAQQDKSGLPNDRFSAERPEGSISTLTIQRTEQRDSAMYRCASSLSVSGNTIYFGEGSWLTVV.

Here the CDR3 reads CASSLFTPSRKTSGIRLTDTQYF. For the CDR3, the DNA is TGTGCCAGCAGTTTATTCACGCCCAGCAGGAAGACTAGCGGGATAAGACTCACAGATACGCAGTATTTT. The chain is built from TRBV27 and TRBJ2-3; 11 nucleotides agree with TRBD2. Looked up from germline, CDR1 is MNHEY and CDR2 is SMNVEV (reference sequence). The CDR3 length is 23 residues. After removal of 1 base from V and 2 bases from J, the junction contained 23 bases not matched to a gene.

The chain uses TRBV30 and TRBJ2-3; D unclear. The germline V and J ends were trimmed by 3 bases and 5 bases, with 9 bases remaining between them. The CDR3 spans 12 residues. Germline CDR1 reads GTSNPN; CDR2 reads SVGIG (reference sequence). CDR3 in amino acids: CAWRALGDTQYF. The DNA of the CDR3 is TGTGCCTGGAGGGCACTCGGAGATACGCAGTATTTT.

This clone was seen more than once but under ten times. The gene calls are TRBV5-1 and TRBJ2-1, with D possibly TRBD2 on 6 matching bases. Trimming stripped 5 bases from V and 6 bases from J, with 15 bases between. Germline V gives CDR1 SGHRS, CDR2 YFSETQ. The CDR3 sequence is 14 residues long. The CDR3 loop reads CASSRVGRGNEQFF. CDR3 DNA sequence: TGCGCCAGCAGTCGGGTCGGGAGAGGCAATGAGCAGTTCTTC.

The chain employs TRBV19 and TRBJ1-1, with TRBD1 as a possible D gene (5 bases). Germline lookup yields CDR1 LNHDA and CDR2 SQIVND (reference sequence). The CDR3 is 13 amino acids. Trimming cost V 5 bases and J 0 bases, with 7 bases left between them. CDR3 coding DNA: TGTGCCAGTAGTCGGGGGTTGAACACTGAAGCTTTCTTT. Translated, it gives CASSRGLNTEAFF. The entire variable domain, with the rest obtained from reference TRBV19 and TRBJ1-1, is as follows: DGGITQSPKYLFRKEGQNVTLSCEQNLNHDAMYWYRQDPGQGLRLIYYSQIVNDFQKGDIAEGYSVSREKKESFPLTVTSAQKNPTAFYLCASSRGLNTEAFFGQGTRLTVV.

This clone has more than one count but fewer than ten. The chain couples TRBV5-1 to TRBJ2-7; 11 positions match TRBD2. Germline V gives CDR1 SGHRS, CDR2 YFSETQ. The V and J ends lost 7 bases and 4 bases, in that order; junction bases with no gene match: 10. The CDR3 is made up of 15 amino acids. The CDR3 loop is CASRALAGGPYEQYF. The CDR3 coding sequence is TGCGCCAGCCGCGCCCTAGCGGGAGGACCATACGAGCAGTACTTC.

This chain uses TRBV27 with TRBJ2-7; D is perhaps TRBD2 (6 bases). Germline V gives CDR1 MNHEY, CDR2 SMNVEV (reference sequence). The CDR3 spans 14 residues. The germline V and J ends were trimmed by 4 bases and 4 bases, with 14 bases remaining between them. This CDR3 reads CASSYFSGPYEQYF. Written as DNA, the CDR3 is TGTGCCAGCAGTTATTTCAGCGGGCCGTACGAGCAGTACTTC.

This clone was found once. The chain recombines TRBV6-1 with TRBJ2-7, with D maybe TRBD2 (6 bases). Germline loops: CDR1 MNHNS, CDR2 SASEGT. CDR3 length equals 13 residues. Deletions cut 6 bases from V and 3 bases from J, with 12 bases between. The CDR3 here is CASRASARYEQYF. DNA for the CDR3: TGTGCCAGCAGAGCTAGCGCGCGCTACGAGCAGTACTTC.

The rearrangement joins TRBV5-6 to TRBJ2-1; no clear D. The CDR3 is 12 residues long. The V gene's germline CDR1 is SGHDT and CDR2 YYEEEE. V lost 0 bases to trimming and J lost 9 bases, with 7 bases between them. CDR3 nucleotide sequence: TGTGCCAGCAGCTTGGCGGAAATTGAGCAGTTCTTC. Translated: CASSLAEIEQFF.

The V gene is TRBV20-1, the J gene TRBJ2-7, with D hard to call. The germline CDR1 and CDR2 sequences are DFQATT and SNEGSKA (reference sequence). Trimming removed 6 bases at V and 3 bases at J, with 6 bases between. The CDR3 extends over 10 amino acids. The CDR3 DNA is TGCAGTGCGTCCGACTACGAGCAGTACTTC. This translates into CSASDYEQYF.

V and J are TRBV11-1 and TRBJ2-3, with D maybe TRBD2 (5 bases). Per the germline V gene, CDR1 is SGHAT and CDR2 is FQDESV (reference sequence). Trimming cost V 5 bases and J 6 bases, with 9 bases left between them. This CDR3 has 12 residues. The CDR3 DNA sequence: TGTGCCAGCAGCCCGAGGGCGGATACGCAGTATTTT. Encoded protein: CASSPRADTQYF.

This clone showed up just once. The rearrangement uses TRBV2 and TRBJ2-7; 8 bases are shared with TRBD2. The V and J ends lost 6 bases and 6 bases, in that order; junction bases with no gene match: 13. Germline CDR1 is SNHLY and CDR2 is FYNNEI. This CDR3 region has 15 residues. CDR3 sequence reads: CASSPSRAGGGEQYF. CDR3 in DNA: TGTGCCAGCAGCCCGAGCAGGGCGGGAGGAGGCGAGCAGTACTTC.

The V and J genes are TRBV19 and TRBJ2-7, with D possibly TRBD1 on 6 matching bases. The germline V gene has CDR1 LNHDA and CDR2 SQIVND (reference sequence). The germline V and J ends were trimmed by 3 bases and 3 bases, with 9 bases remaining between them. The CDR3 is 13 amino acids. The CDR3 coding sequence is TGTGCCAGTAGTATGAGCAGGGGCTACGAGCAGTACTTC. Translated, it gives CASSMSRGYEQYF. The entire variable domain, with the rest obtained from reference TRBV19 and TRBJ2-7, is as follows: DGGITQSPKYLFRKEGQNVTLSCEQNLNHDAMYWYRQDPGQGLRLIYYSQIVNDFQKGDIAEGYSVSREKKESFPLTVTSAQKNPTAFYLCASSMSRGYEQYFGPGTRLTVT.

This sequence joins TRBV7-7 and TRBJ2-1, with 11 positions matching TRBD2. V lost 5 bases, J lost 7 bases, and 7 bases stayed unmatched. The germline CDR1 and CDR2 sequences are SSHAT and FNYEAQ (reference sequence). The CDR3 contains 15 residues. CDR3 coding DNA: TGTGCCAGCAGCCAAACTAGCGGGAGCGTTAATGAGCAGTTCTTC. Protein product: CASSQTSGSVNEQFF. Filled out from reference TRBV7-7 and TRBJ2-1, the complete variable domain reads GAGVSQSPRYKVTKRGQDVTLRCDPISSHATLYWYQQALGQGPEFLTYFNYEAQPDKSGLPSDRFSAERPEGSISTLTIQRTEQRDSAMYRCASSQTSGSVNEQFFGPGTRLTVL.

The rearrangement uses TRBV5-6 and TRBJ1-5, with D possibly being TRBD1 (5 bases). The CDR3 has 16 amino acids. The V gene's germline CDR1 is SGHDT and CDR2 YYEEEE. V gave up 4 bases and J gave up 4 bases, with 18 bases separating them. In DNA, the CDR3 is TGTGCCAGCAGCGCGGGGACTTCTAGAAGGAATCAGCCCCAGCATTTT. It translates to CASSAGTSRRNQPQHF. Together with reference TRBV5-6 and TRBJ1-5, the CDR3 gives the full variable domain: DAGVTQSPTHLIKTRGQQVTLRCSPKSGHDTVSWYQQALGQGPQFIFQYYEEEERQRGNFPDRFSGHQFPNYSSELNVNALLLGDSALYLCASSAGTSRRNQPQHFGDGTRLSIL.

The rearrangement joins TRBV14 to TRBJ2-1; D is undetermined. V was trimmed by 3 bases and J by 4 bases, leaving 19 bases between them. CDR1 and CDR2 (germline): SGHDN, FVKESK. The CDR3 spans 17 residues. This CDR3 reads CASSHPKTAREYNEQFF. The CDR3 DNA sequence: TGTGCCAGCAGCCACCCGAAAACGGCCAGAGAGTACAATGAGCAGTTCTTC. Combining the CDR3 with reference TRBV14 and TRBJ2-1 gives the whole variable domain EAGVTQFPSHSVIEKGQTVTLRCDPISGHDNLYWYRRVMGKEIKFLLHFVKESKQDESGMPNNRFLAERTGGTYSTLKVQPAELEDSGVYFCASSHPKTAREYNEQFFGPGTRLTVL.

The rearrangement links TRBV5-6 to TRBJ2-5; 7 positions agree with TRBD1. Germline CDR1 and CDR2: SGHDT and YYEEEE. The CDR3 loop spans 15 amino acids. The V gene end was trimmed by 0 bases and the J gene end by 4 bases; junction bases not matched to a gene: 6. CDR3 residues: CASSLVDRVGETQYF. The CDR3, as DNA: TGTGCCAGCAGCTTGGTCGACAGGGTTGGAGAGACCCAGTACTTC.

In DNA, the CDR3 is TGTGCCTGGAGCCGGACAGGGGGCAACTACGAGCAGTACTTC. This gives the protein CAWSRTGGNYEQYF. The chain joins TRBV30 to TRBJ2-7; 11 nucleotides align to TRBD1. CDR3 length: 14 amino acids. With V trimmed by 3 bases and J by 3 bases, 4 bases remained unmatched. Germline CDR1 and CDR2: GTSNPN and SVGIG (reference sequence).

V and J are TRBV5-8 and TRBJ2-1; possible D gene TRBD1, 6 bases. Trimming pared 0 bases from V and 2 bases from J, leaving 6 bases between. The CDR3 runs 14 residues. CDR1 is SGHTS, CDR2 YDEGEE, per germline. The CDR3 loop is CASSLGQAYNEQFF. The CDR3 DNA reads TGTGCCAGCAGCTTGGGACAGGCCTACAATGAGCAGTTCTTC.

The chain joins TRBV11-3 to TRBJ2-7; no clear D. The V end lost 5 bases, the J end lost 2 bases, and 10 bases lay between the germline ends. The CDR3 contains 13 residues. The germline V gene encodes CDR1 SGHNT and CDR2 YENEEA. CDR3 region: CASSPDATYEQYF. The CDR3, as DNA: TGTGCCAGCAGCCCCGACGCGACCTACGAGCAGTACTTC.

The chain joins TRBV7-3 to TRBJ1-2; D is ambiguous. CDR1 is SGHTA and CDR2 is FQGTGA in the germline V gene. With 2 bases removed from V and 7 bases from J, the gap between germline ends came to 11 bases. There are 13 residues in the CDR3. The CDR3 loop is CASSLPGKGGYTF. CDR3 in DNA: TGTGCCAGCAGCTTACCAGGCAAGGGTGGCTACACCTTC.

This rearrangement joins TRBV18 to TRBJ2-5, with 8 bases matching TRBD1. Germline loops: CDR1 KGHSH, CDR2 LQKENI. V shed 4 bases and J 2 bases; nucleotides not matched to a gene: 3. The CDR3 has 14 residues. The CDR3 bases are TGTGCCAGCTCACGGACAGGGATTCAAGAGACCCAGTACTTC. Its translation: CASSRTGIQETQYF. Filled out from reference TRBV18 and TRBJ2-5, the complete variable domain reads NAGVMQNPRHLVRRRGQEARLRCSPMKGHSHVYWYRQLPEEGLKFMVYLQKENIIDESGMPKERFSAEFPKEGPSILRIQQVVRGDSAAYFCASSRTGIQETQYFGPGTRLLVL.